This TCR beta chain is from a study of beta chain features in type 1 diabetes. Sequenced material consisted of expressed TCRB transcripts (all of the isolated RNA was reverse transcribed). TCRdb's copy holds only in-frame clones and misses some; the assay was immunoSEQ multiplex PCR. The repertoire has about half a million clones, about 10% of them found once; the top ten carry 0.045% to 0.06%. Germline V lookup: CDR1 GTSNPN, CDR2 SVGIG (reference sequence). Trimming took 2 bases from V and 0 from J, leaving 5 bases between them. This CDR3 spans 13 amino acids. About this clone: Its antigen is unidentified.

Broader study findings: The study left unresolved whether HLA type influences TCRB rearrangement. All four CD4+ subsets from Type 1 diabetes patients carried moderately but significantly shorter TCRB CDR3s.

The chain recombines TRBV30 with TRBJ1-5; D not resolved. The receptor's source is a woman aged 18 to 35 in good health. The sequencing input was naive CD4+ T cells from blood. CDR3 amino acids: CAWSINSNQPQHF. As DNA, the CDR3 is TGTGCCTGGAGTATCAATAGCAATCAGCCCCAGCATTTT.